This T cell receptor (beta chain) was captured by sequencing in a study of T-cell reconstitution after alpha-beta-depleted transplantation in children. Study outcomes and limitations: Alpha-beta T cells about two months after transplant reportedly derived from several hundred expanded graft clones. Where some patients showed high TCRbeta diversity at day 60, it came from recipient T cells and thymic progenitors that had survived. Among T cells one year after transplant, newly produced cells accounted for most counts and diversity.

In its sample, this clonotype was seen a few times. Its antigen is unidentified. Preparing the TCRbeta library involved the use of unique molecular identifiers. Each CDR3 protein is one row after TCRdb ran MiXCR on the PCR reads. The profile covers 200,000 to 250,000 distinct CDR3 sequences, with about 8.2% appearing a single time and about 40% taken by the ten largest. Trimming took 5 bases from V and 5 from J, leaving 10 bases between them. This CDR3 is built from 13 residues. The sequenced sample was PBMCs, mostly from graft donor cells, obtained 360 days after TCRalphabeta/CD19-depleted stem cell transplant. The chain employs TRBV12-3 or TRBV12-4 and TRBJ1-5; no firm D call. The TCR was taken from a male patient between 2 and 15 years old who had a stem cell transplant for acute myeloid leukemia, so the T cells may come from the graft donor. CDR3 sequence reads: CASSPRTDQPQHF. In DNA, the CDR3 is TGTGCCAGCAGTCCGCGAACGGATCAGCCCCAGCATTTT.